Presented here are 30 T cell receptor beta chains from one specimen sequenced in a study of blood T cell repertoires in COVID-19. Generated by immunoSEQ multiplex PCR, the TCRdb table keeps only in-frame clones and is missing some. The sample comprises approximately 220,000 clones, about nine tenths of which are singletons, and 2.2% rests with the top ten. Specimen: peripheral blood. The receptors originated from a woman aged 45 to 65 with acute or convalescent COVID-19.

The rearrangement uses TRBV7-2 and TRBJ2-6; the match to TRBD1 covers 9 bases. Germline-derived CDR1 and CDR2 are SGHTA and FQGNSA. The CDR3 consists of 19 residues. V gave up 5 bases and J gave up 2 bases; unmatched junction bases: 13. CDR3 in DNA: TGTGCCAGCAGCCCAGGGACAGGGAGGGGAGAAACTGGGGCCAACGTCCTGACTTTC. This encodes CASSPGTGRGETGANVLTF.

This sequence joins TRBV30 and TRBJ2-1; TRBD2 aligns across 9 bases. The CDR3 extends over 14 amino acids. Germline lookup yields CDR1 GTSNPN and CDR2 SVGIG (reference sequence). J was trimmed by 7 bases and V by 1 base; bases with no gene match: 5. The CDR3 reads CAWSGIAGVNEQFF. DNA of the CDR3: TGTGCCTGGAGTGGAATAGCGGGAGTAAATGAGCAGTTCTTC.

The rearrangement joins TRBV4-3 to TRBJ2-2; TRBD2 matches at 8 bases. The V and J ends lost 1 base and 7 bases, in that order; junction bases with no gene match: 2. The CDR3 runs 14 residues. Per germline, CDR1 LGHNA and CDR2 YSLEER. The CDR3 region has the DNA TGCGCCAGCAGCCAAGGAGCGGGGGTCGGGGAGCTGTTTTTT. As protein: CASSQGAGVGELFF.

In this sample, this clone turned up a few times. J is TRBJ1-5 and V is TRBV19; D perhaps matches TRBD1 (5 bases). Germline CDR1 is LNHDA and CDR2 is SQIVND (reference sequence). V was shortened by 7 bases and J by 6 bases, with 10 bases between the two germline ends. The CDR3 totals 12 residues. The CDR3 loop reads CASTSTAQPQHF. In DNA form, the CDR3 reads TGTGCCAGTACCTCGACAGCTCAGCCCCAGCATTTT.

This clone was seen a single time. The CDR3 protein is CASSWGGQETQYF. CDR3 in DNA: TGTGCCAGCAGCTGGGGGGGTCAAGAGACCCAGTACTTC. The V call is TRBV5-5, the J call TRBJ2-5, with 7 bases that match TRBD2. Germline V gives CDR1 SGHKS, CDR2 YYEKEE (reference sequence). J was trimmed by 2 bases and V by 3 bases; bases with no gene match: 1. The CDR3 sequence is 13 residues long.

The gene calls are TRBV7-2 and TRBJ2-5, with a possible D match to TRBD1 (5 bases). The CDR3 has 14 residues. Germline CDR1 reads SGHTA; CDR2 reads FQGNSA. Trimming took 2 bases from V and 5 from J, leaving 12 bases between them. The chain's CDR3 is CASSLQGLMETQYF. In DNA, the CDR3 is TGTGCCAGCAGCTTACAGGGTTTGATGGAGACCCAGTACTTC.

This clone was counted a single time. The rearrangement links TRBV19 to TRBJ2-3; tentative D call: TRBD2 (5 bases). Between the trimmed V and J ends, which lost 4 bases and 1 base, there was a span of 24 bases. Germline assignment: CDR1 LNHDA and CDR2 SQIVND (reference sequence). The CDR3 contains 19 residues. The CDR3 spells CASSTPIPPGLECTDTQYF. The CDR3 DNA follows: TGTGCCAGTAGTACCCCGATTCCTCCGGGATTGGAGTGCACAGATACGCAGTATTTT.

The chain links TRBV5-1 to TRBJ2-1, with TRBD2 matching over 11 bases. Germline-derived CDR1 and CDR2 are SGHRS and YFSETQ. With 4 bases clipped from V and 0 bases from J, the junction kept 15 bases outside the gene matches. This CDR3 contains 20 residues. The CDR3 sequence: CASSPRGSGRAGDSYNEQFF. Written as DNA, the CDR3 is TGCGCCAGCAGCCCCCGGGGTAGCGGGAGGGCCGGGGACTCCTACAATGAGCAGTTCTTC.

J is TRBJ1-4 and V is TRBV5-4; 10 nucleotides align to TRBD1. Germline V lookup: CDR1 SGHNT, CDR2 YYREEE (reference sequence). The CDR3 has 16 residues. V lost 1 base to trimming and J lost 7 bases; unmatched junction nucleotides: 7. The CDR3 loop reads CASSLSATGGGEKLFF. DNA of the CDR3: TGTGCCAGCAGCTTGTCGGCGACAGGGGGCGGTGAAAAACTGTTTTTT.

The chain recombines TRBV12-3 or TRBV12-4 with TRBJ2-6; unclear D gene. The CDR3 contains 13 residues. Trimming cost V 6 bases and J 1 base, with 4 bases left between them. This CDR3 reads CASSVSGANVLTF. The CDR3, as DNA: TGTGCCAGCAGCGTTTCTGGGGCCAACGTCCTGACTTTC.

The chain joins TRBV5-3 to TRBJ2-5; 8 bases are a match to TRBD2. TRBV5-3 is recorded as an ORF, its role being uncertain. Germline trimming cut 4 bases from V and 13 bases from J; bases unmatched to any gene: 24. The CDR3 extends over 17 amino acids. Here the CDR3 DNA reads TGTGCCAGAAGCCATTGGGTGGCCCGAAGTAGCGGGGCCGCCAGGTACTTC. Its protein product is CARSHWVARSSGAARYF.

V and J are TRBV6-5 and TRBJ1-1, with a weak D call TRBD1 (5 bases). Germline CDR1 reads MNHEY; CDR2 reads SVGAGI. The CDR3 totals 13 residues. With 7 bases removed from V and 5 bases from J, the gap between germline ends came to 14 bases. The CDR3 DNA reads TGTGCCAGCAATAGACACGGGGGAACTGAAGCTTTCTTT. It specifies CASNRHGGTEAFF.

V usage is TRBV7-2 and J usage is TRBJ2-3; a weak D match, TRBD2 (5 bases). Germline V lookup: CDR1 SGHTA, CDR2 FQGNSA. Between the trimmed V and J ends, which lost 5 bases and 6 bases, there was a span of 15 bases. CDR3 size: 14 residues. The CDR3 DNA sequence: TGTGCCAGCAGCCCCCCGACCAGAGGGGATACGCAGTATTTT. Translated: CASSPPTRGDTQYF. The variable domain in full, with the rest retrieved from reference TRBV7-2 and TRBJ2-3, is GAGVSQSPSNKVTEKGKDVELRCDPISGHTALYWYRQSLGQGLEFLIYFQGNSAPDKSGLPSDRFSAERTGGSVSTLTIQRTQQEDSAVYLCASSPPTRGDTQYFGPGTRLTVL.

CDR3 sequence reads: CASRTSGSSGELFF. For the CDR3, the DNA is TGTGCCAGCCGGACTAGCGGGTCGTCCGGGGAGCTGTTTTTT. The rearrangement links TRBV2 to TRBJ2-2; 11 positions match TRBD2. This CDR3 region has 14 residues. With V trimmed by 8 bases and J by 6 bases, 5 bases remained unmatched. Germline loops: CDR1 SNHLY, CDR2 FYNNEI.

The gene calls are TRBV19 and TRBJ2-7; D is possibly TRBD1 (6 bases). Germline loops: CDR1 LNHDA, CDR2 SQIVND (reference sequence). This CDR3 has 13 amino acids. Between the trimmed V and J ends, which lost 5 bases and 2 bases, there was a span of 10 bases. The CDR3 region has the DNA TGTGCCAGTAGTCAGGGGATCACCTACGAGCAGTACTTC. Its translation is CASSQGITYEQYF.

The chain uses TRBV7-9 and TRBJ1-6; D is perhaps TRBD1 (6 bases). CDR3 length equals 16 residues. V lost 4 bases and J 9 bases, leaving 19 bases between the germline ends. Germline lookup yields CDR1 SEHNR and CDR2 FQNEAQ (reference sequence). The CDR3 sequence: CASSSLYGTIISPLHF. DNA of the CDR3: TGTGCCAGCAGCTCCCTTTATGGGACAATAATTTCACCCCTCCACTTT. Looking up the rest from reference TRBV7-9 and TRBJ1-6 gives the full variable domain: DTGVSQNPRHKITKRGQNVTFRCDPISEHNRLYWYRQTLGQGPEFLTYFQNEAQLEKSRLLSDRFSAERPKGSFSTLEIQRTEQGDSAMYLCASSSLYGTIISPLHFGNGTRLTVT.

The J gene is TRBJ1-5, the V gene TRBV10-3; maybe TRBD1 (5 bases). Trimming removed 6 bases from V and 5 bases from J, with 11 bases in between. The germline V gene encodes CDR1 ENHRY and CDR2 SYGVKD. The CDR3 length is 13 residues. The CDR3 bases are TGTGCCATCAGGGACAACCCGGATCAGCCCCAGCATTTT. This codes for CAIRDNPDQPQHF.

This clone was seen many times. The CDR3 is CASSSKGRSGNTIYF. CDR3 bases: TGTGCCAGCAGTTCCAAGGGGCGCTCTGGAAACACCATATATTTT. The rearrangement links TRBV27 to TRBJ1-3; the D gene is possibly TRBD1 (5 bases). The length of the CDR3 is 15 residues. Germline values: CDR1 MNHEY, CDR2 SMNVEV (reference sequence). Trimming shortened V by 4 bases and J by 0 bases, and 10 bases separated the two germline ends.

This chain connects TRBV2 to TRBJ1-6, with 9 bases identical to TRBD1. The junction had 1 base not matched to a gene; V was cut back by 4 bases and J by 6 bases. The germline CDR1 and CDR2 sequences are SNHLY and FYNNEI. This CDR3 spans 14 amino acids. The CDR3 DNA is TGTGCCAGCAGTGCGGGACAGGGTAATTCACCCCTCCACTTT. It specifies CASSAGQGNSPLHF.

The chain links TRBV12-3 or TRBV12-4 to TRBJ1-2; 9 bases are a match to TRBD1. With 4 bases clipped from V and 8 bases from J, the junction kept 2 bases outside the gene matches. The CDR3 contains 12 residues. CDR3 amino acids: CASSSGQGGYTF. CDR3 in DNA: TGTGCCAGCAGTTCAGGACAGGGGGGCTACACCTTC.

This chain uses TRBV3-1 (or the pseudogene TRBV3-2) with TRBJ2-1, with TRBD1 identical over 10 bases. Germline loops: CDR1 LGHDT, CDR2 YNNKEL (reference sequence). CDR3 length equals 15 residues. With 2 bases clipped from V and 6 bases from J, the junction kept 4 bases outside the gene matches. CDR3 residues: CASSQRDRGINEQFF. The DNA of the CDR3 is TGTGCCAGCAGCCAACGGGACAGGGGAATCAATGAGCAGTTCTTC.

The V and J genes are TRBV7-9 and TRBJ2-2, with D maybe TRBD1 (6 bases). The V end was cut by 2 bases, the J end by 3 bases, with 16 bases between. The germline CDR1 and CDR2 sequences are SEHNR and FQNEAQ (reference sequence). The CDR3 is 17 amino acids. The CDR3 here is CASSLTGHLRDTGELFF. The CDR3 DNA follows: TGTGCCAGCAGCTTAACGGGACACCTGCGTGACACCGGGGAGCTGTTTTTT.

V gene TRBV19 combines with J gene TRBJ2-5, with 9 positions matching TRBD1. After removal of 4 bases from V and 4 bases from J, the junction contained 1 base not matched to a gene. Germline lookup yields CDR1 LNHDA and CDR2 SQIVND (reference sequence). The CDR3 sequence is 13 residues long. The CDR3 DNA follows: TGTGCCAGTAGTAGACAGGGGGGAGAGACCCAGTACTTC. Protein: CASSRQGGETQYF.

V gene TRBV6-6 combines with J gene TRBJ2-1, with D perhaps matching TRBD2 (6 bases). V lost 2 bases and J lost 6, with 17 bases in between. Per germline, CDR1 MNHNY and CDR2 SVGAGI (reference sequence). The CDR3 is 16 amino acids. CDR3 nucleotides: TGTGCCAGCAGTTACCGGGAGCAAGCGTTGATCAATGAGCAGTTCTTC. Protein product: CASSYREQALINEQFF.

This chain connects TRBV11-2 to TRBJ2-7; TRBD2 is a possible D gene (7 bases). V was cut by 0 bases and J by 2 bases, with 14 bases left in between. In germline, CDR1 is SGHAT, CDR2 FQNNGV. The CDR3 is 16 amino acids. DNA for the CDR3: TGTGCCAGCAGCTTAGATGGGAGGGGGTGGGCCTACGAGCAGTACTTC. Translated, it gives CASSLDGRGWAYEQYF.

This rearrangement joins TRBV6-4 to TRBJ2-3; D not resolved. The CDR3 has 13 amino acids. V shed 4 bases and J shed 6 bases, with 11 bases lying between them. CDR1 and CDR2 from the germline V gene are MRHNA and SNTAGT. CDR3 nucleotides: TGTGCCAGCAGTGCAACACGCCAGGATACGCAGTATTTT. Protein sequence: CASSATRQDTQYF.

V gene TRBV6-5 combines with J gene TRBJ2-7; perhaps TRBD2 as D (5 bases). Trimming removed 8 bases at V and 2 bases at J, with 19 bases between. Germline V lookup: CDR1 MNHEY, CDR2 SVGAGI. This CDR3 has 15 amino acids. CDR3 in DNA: TGTGCCAGCGCCCACCGAGCCGGGGTTACCTACGAGCAGTACTTC. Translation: CASAHRAGVTYEQYF.

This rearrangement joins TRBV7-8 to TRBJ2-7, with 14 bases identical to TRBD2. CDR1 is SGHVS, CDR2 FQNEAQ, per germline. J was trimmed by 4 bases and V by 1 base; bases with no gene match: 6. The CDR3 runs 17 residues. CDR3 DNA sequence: TGTGCCAGCAGCTTAGTACCGGGACTAGCGGGAGCTTACGAGCAGTACTTC. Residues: CASSLVPGLAGAYEQYF.

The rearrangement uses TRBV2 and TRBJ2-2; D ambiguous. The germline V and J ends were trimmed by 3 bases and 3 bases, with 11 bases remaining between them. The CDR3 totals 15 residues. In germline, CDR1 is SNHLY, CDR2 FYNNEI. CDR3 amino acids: CASSDSYLHTGELFF. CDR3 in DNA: TGTGCCAGCAGTGACTCCTACCTCCACACCGGGGAGCTGTTTTTT.

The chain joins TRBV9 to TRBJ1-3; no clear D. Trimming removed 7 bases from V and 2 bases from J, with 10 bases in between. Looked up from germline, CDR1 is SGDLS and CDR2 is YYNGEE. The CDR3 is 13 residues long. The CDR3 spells CASSLEAGNTIYF. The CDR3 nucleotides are TGTGCCAGCTCCCTGGAGGCTGGAAACACCATATATTTT.